The 5 T cell receptor beta chains in this list originate from one sample, sequenced in a study of yellow fever vaccine responses in identical twins. TCRdb called the RT-PCR reads again in MiXCR, with one record for every CDR3 protein. This table has 450 to 550 distinct CDR3 sequences, roughly 88% appearing once. The starting material was T cells from blood (PBMCs), unsorted or a sorted subset (not recorded which), obtained before or after yellow fever vaccination (not recorded which). The source is a female donor who received the yellow fever vaccine.

The chain joins TRBV7-3 to TRBJ2-3; D is unclear. The CDR3 covers 13 residues. Germline CDR1 is SGHTA and CDR2 is FQGTGA. Trimming removed 7 bases at V and 5 bases at J, with 13 bases between. CDR3 nucleotides: TGTGCCAGCACCCTAGTCGCCGGAGATACGCAGTATTTT. Its protein is CASTLVAGDTQYF.

This sequence joins TRBV12-3 or TRBV12-4 and TRBJ1-5; 7 bases agree with TRBD1. The CDR3 has 14 amino acids. After removal of 8 bases from V and 4 bases from J, the junction contained 8 bases not matched to a gene. CDR3 sequence (DNA): TGTGCCAGCCGCAGACAGGGTAGAAATCAGCCCCAGCATTTT. Amino acid sequence: CASRRQGRNQPQHF.

CDR3 nucleotide sequence: TGTGCCAGCCATGGGGGTCAGCCCCAGCATTTT. Residues: CASHGGQPQHF. The genes are TRBV28 and TRBJ1-5, with a tentative D call TRBD1 (5 bases). The CDR3 has 11 amino acids. Germline-derived CDR1 and CDR2 are MDHEN and SYDVKM. V lost 8 bases and J 6 bases, leaving 8 bases between the germline ends. The full variable domain, completed using reference TRBV28 and TRBJ1-5, is DVKVTQSSRYLVKRTGEKVFLECVQDMDHENMFWYRQDPGLGLRLIYFSYDVKMKEKGDIPEGYSVSREKKERFSLILESASTNQTSMYLCASHGGQPQHFGDGTRLSIL.

The CDR3 sequence is CASSLRAQETQYF. Here the CDR3 DNA reads TGTGCCAGCAGCTTAAGGGCCCAAGAGACCCAGTACTTC. The rearrangement joins TRBV7-3 to TRBJ2-5; D call uncertain. Germline V gene lookup returns CDR1 SGHTA and CDR2 FQGTGA. The length of the CDR3 is 13 residues. Trimming cost V 1 base and J 1 base, with 4 bases left between them.

CDR3 sequence reads: CSALWKPTDTQYF. CDR3 DNA: TGCAGTGCTTTGTGGAAACCCACAGATACGCAGTATTTT. This rearrangement joins TRBV20-1 to TRBJ2-3; D gene uncertain. V was shortened by 5 bases and J by 2 bases, with 11 bases between the two germline ends. Germline CDR1 DFQATT, CDR2 SNEGSKA (reference sequence). The CDR3 totals 13 residues.